The rows below give T cell receptor beta chains drawn from one sample of a study of cytomegalovirus exposure and HLA in healthy donors. The protocol was immunoSEQ multiplex PCR, while the TCRdb copy is restricted to in-frame clones and leaves out a portion. This sample yields some 110,000 clones, of which around 80% are seen a single time; about 5% belongs to the top ten. What was sequenced was PBMCs. The receptor source for this set is a woman between 18 and 29 years old in good health and CMV-seropositive. Each CDR3 is given with its conserved first and last residue. Fields, in order: clone size, D gene, J gene, V gene, CDR3 length, CDR3 protein, CDR3 DNA. D genes are given only for firm matches. Rows give clone size only sometimes, using once, few, many, or a class for an expanded clone.

>few|-|TRBJ2-5|TRBV6-5|13
CASSLTGPGTQYF
TGTGCCAGCAGTTTAACAGGGCCCGGGACCCAGTACTTC
>few|TRBD2|TRBJ2-3|TRBV11-2|17
CASSSGLPIRDTDTQYF
TGTGCCAGCAGCTCGGGACTACCTATTCGGGACACAGATACGCAGTATTTT
>-|-|TRBJ1-5|TRBV10-3|16
CAIALGGDPSNQPQHF
TGTGCCATCGCACTGGGGGGGGACCCAAGCAATCAGCCCCAGCATTTT
>-|-|TRBJ2-7|TRBV11-2|12
CASSLGLYEQYF
TGTGCCAGCAGCTTAGGGCTGTACGAGCAGTACTTC
>-|TRBD1|TRBJ1-4|TRBV4-1|15
CASSQSGTGNEKLFF
TGCGCCAGCAGCCAATCCGGGACAGGGAATGAAAAACTGTTTTTT
>medium-sized|TRBD2|TRBJ2-1|TRBV10-2|15
CASSVTSGFVNEQFF
TGCGCCAGCAGTGTAACTAGCGGGTTCGTTAATGAGCAGTTCTTC
>-|TRBD2|TRBJ2-1|TRBV15|17
CATSRDLSGTSYNEQFF
TGTGCCACCAGCAGAGACCTTAGCGGGACATCCTACAATGAGCAGTTCTTC
>-|TRBD2|TRBJ2-7|TRBV10-2|14
CASSWASGRSEQYF
TGCGCCAGCAGTTGGGCTAGCGGGAGAAGCGAGCAGTACTTC
>-|TRBD1|TRBJ2-7|TRBV28|15
CASSRTGGNSYEQYF
TGTGCCAGCAGTAGAACAGGGGGGAACTCCTACGAGCAGTACTTC
>-|TRBD2|TRBJ2-5|TRBV29-1|15
CSVVLLAGGPETQYF
TGCAGCGTTGTGCTGCTAGCGGGAGGGCCGGAGACCCAGTACTTC
>-|TRBD1|TRBJ2-1|TRBV25-1|15
CASSDRGTSYNEQFF
TGTGCCAGCAGCGACAGGGGCACCTCCTACAATGAGCAGTTCTTC
>once|TRBD2|TRBJ2-2|TRBV10-3|14
CAISGGREGGELFF
TGTGCCATCAGTGGCGGGAGAGAGGGCGGGGAGCTGTTTTTT
>few|-|TRBJ1-6|TRBV6-5|13
CASSYSIQGHLHF
TGTGCCAGCAGTTACTCGATCCAGGGCCACCTCCACTTT
>-|TRBD1|TRBJ1-5|TRBV28|16
CASMGTVDRSNQPQHF
TGTGCCAGCATGGGGACAGTTGATCGTAGCAATCAGCCCCAGCATTTT
>-|TRBD1|TRBJ1-6|TRBV27|17
CASSFPAGTGLPGSLHF
TGTGCCAGCAGTTTTCCCGCCGGGACAGGGTTACCAGGGTCCCTCCACTTT
>-|-|TRBJ2-5|TRBV14|14
CASSQYNSWETQYF
TGTGCCAGCAGCCAATACAACAGCTGGGAGACCCAGTACTTC
>-|-|TRBJ1-3|TRBV6-5|15
CASSYGEGAGNTIYF
TGTGCCAGCAGTTACGGCGAGGGGGCTGGAAACACCATATATTTT
>few|-|TRBJ2-2|TRBV18|16
CASSPISRGDTGELFF
TGTGCCAGCTCACCAATATCCAGGGGGGACACCGGGGAGCTGTTTTTT
>few|TRBD2|TRBJ2-1|TRBV10-2|14
CASSLGLAGPEQFF
TGCGCCAGCAGCTTGGGACTAGCGGGACCCGAGCAGTTCTTC
>-|-|TRBJ2-2|TRBV9|16
CASSVKDSRGTGELFF
TGTGCCAGCAGCGTAAAGGACAGTCGAGGAACCGGGGAGCTGTTTTTT
>-|-|TRBJ2-1|TRBV4-1|19
CASSQDAPSFAQVLNEQFF
TGCGCCAGCAGCCAAGATGCCCCCTCGTTTGCTCAGGTGTTGAATGAGCAGTTCTTC
>-|-|TRBJ1-5|TRBV2|13
CASSGQSNQPQHF
TGTGCCAGCAGTGGACAGAGCAATCAGCCCCAGCATTTT
>few|TRBD1|TRBJ1-1|TRBV4-1|14
CASSLGQGGTEAFF
TGCGCCAGCAGCCTCGGACAGGGCGGTACTGAAGCTTTCTTT
>-|-|TRBJ1-6|TRBV30|13
CAWSGQGNSPLHF
TGTGCCTGGAGTGGCCAGGGAAATTCACCCCTCCACTTT
>-|-|TRBJ1-5|TRBV2|14
CASSEEGLTPPGDF
TGTGCCAGCAGTGAAGAAGGCTTGACACCACCGGGGGATTTT
>-|-|TRBJ1-5|TRBV28|14
CASSLVQGNQPQHF
TGTGCCAGCAGTCTCGTACAGGGCAATCAGCCCCAGCATTTT
>-|-|TRBJ2-6|TRBV7-9|14
CASSRLAGANVLTF
TGTGCCAGCAGCCGCCTAGCTGGGGCCAACGTCCTGACTTTC
>-|-|TRBJ2-3|TRBV7-9|14
CASSSRLDADTQYF
TGTGCCAGCAGCTCCCGACTAGACGCAGATACGCAGTATTTT
>-|-|TRBJ1-2|TRBV25-1|15
CASSESGGANYGYTF
TGTGCCAGCAGTGAATCCGGGGGAGCTAACTATGGCTACACCTTC
>-|TRBD2|TRBJ2-1|TRBV7-3|15
CASSLMAGGYNEQFF
TGTGCCAGCAGCTTAATGGCGGGAGGGTACAATGAGCAGTTCTTC
>-|-|TRBJ1-5|TRBV2|16
CASSDRTVYSNQPQHF
TGTGCCAGCAGTGACCGGACAGTCTATAGCAATCAGCCCCAGCATTTT
>-|TRBD1|TRBJ2-6|TRBV5-1|16
CASSQQGAQGANVLTF
TGCGCCAGCAGCCAACAGGGGGCGCAAGGGGCCAACGTCCTGACTTTC
>-|-|TRBJ2-2|TRBV29-1|14
CSVDGNRESGELFF
TGCAGCGTTGACGGTAATCGGGAGTCAGGGGAGCTGTTTTTT
>few|-|TRBJ1-4|TRBV28|18
CASSPPTPDSPDGEKLFF
TGTGCCAGCAGTCCGCCGACCCCGGACAGTCCGGACGGTGAAAAACTGTTTTTT
>-|TRBD1|TRBJ1-5|TRBV28|15
CASSRSGQGSQPQHF
TGTGCCAGCAGCCGCTCGGGACAGGGTAGTCAGCCCCAGCATTTT
>-|-|TRBJ2-1|TRBV2|14
CASLRGAAYNEQFF
TGTGCCAGCCTCCGGGGGGCGGCCTACAATGAGCAGTTCTTC
>-|-|TRBJ2-7|TRBV28|16
CASSPIGGTLPYEQYF
TGTGCCAGCAGTCCCATAGGCGGGACCCTGCCTTACGAGCAGTACTTC
>-|-|TRBJ2-1|TRBV10-3|11
CAISESLGQFF
TGTGCCATCAGTGAGTCTCTCGGGCAGTTCTTC
>-|TRBD1|TRBJ2-1|TRBV10-3|16
CAISEGGDRGHNEQFF
TGTGCCATCAGTGAAGGCGGGGACAGGGGCCACAATGAGCAGTTCTTC
>once|-|TRBJ2-3|TRBV27|13
CASSLLSLDTQYF
TGTGCCAGCAGTTTACTAAGTCTAGATACGCAGTATTTT
>-|TRBD1|TRBJ2-7|TRBV2|13
CAGAGQGFYEQYF
TGTGCCGGTGCGGGACAGGGGTTCTACGAGCAGTACTTC
>-|-|TRBJ2-7|TRBV5-1|14
CASSLAGVGYEQYF
TGCGCCAGCAGCTTGGCGGGAGTTGGCTACGAGCAGTACTTC
>once|TRBD2|TRBJ2-5|TRBV7-2|16
CASSLVTSGGGETQYF
TGTGCCAGCAGCTTGGTGACTAGCGGGGGGGGAGAGACCCAGTACTTC
>-|-|TRBJ2-5|TRBV5-1|14
CASSLTGYQETQYF
TGCGCCAGCAGCTTAACCGGGTATCAAGAGACCCAGTACTTC
>-|TRBD1|TRBJ2-3|TRBV5-1|16
CASGYTRTGDTDTQYF
TGCGCCAGCGGTTATACCAGGACAGGAGACACAGATACGCAGTATTTT
>-|TRBD1|TRBJ1-2|TRBV5-4|15
CASSSGTDLNYGYTF
TGTGCCAGCAGCTCAGGGACAGATCTTAACTATGGCTACACCTTC
>-|-|TRBJ2-1|TRBV9|16
CASSVGPAGTYNEQFF
TGTGCCAGCAGCGTAGGTCCCGCGGGCACCTACAATGAGCAGTTCTTC
>-|-|TRBJ1-2|TRBV5-1|13
CASSPQGRDGYTF
TGCGCCAGCAGCCCCCAAGGGAGGGATGGCTACACCTTC
>-|-|TRBJ1-2|TRBV4-2|15
CASSQVASQQYGYTF
TGTGCCAGCAGCCAAGTTGCGAGTCAACAGTATGGCTACACCTTC
>-|TRBD1|TRBJ2-1|TRBV27|11
CASSQGAEQFF
TGTGCCAGCAGCCAGGGGGCTGAGCAGTTCTTC
>-|-|TRBJ1-5|TRBV10-3|14
CAIRPDRGNQPQHF
TGTGCCATCAGACCAGACCGGGGCAATCAGCCCCAGCATTTT
>-|-|TRBJ2-7|TRBV11-2|15
CASSLDRGAYYEQYF
TGTGCCAGCAGCTTAGATAGGGGCGCCTACTACGAGCAGTACTTC
>-|-|TRBJ2-3|TRBV7-6|15
CASSLGGNPADTQYF
TGTGCCAGCAGCTTAGGGGGCAACCCCGCAGATACGCAGTATTTT
>-|TRBD1|TRBJ2-1|TRBV28|12
CASRVTGTGQFF
TGTGCCAGCAGGGTTACCGGGACAGGGCAGTTCTTC
>-|TRBD1|TRBJ2-5|TRBV9|14
CASSADRGGETQYF
TGTGCCAGCAGCGCGGACAGGGGTGGCGAGACCCAGTACTTC
>-|-|TRBJ1-5|TRBV19|15
CASSRDNYSNQPQHF
TGTGCCAGTAGTAGGGACAACTATAGCAATCAGCCCCAGCATTTT
>-|-|TRBJ2-7|TRBV6-5|15
CASSTHRTIVYEQYF
TGTGCCAGCAGCACACACCGGACTATAGTTTACGAGCAGTACTTC
>-|TRBD2|TRBJ2-1|TRBV29-1|15
CSVRTSVRSYNEQFF
TGCAGCGTTCGGACTAGCGTTCGCTCCTACAATGAGCAGTTCTTC
>-|TRBD1|TRBJ1-4|TRBV30|13
CAWTGTVNEKLFF
TGTGCCTGGACCGGGACAGTTAATGAAAAACTGTTTTTT
>few|TRBD2|TRBJ2-2|TRBV5-1|15
CASRVSGMVAGELFF
TGCGCCAGCAGGGTTAGCGGGATGGTAGCCGGGGAGCTGTTTTTT